A selection of T cell receptor beta chains follows, all from one sample in a study of T cell responses to AZD1222 COVID-19 vaccine. Assay used: immunoSEQ multiplex PCR; TCRdb lists only in-frame clones, some missing. This table has some 130,000 clones, approximately 91% appearing once. This specimen consisted of peripheral blood, obtained on day 0 of AZD1222 vaccination. These receptors all stem from an adult in good health. Both conserved end residues are part of each CDR3. The D gene is left open where the match is weak. The size field is filled for only some rows; it gives once, few, many or a size class.

j_call,d_call,clone_size,v_call,cdr3_nt,cdr3_aa
TRBJ2-3,NA,NA,TRBV5-1,TGCGCCAGCAGCTTGGAGGCAGGGACAGATACGCAGTATTTT,CASSLEAGTDTQYF
TRBJ2-1,TRBD1,NA,TRBV7-2,TGTGCCAGCTCCCTGGTGTCGGGACAGGAGTTCTTC,CASSLVSGQEFF
TRBJ1-3,NA,NA,TRBV7-6,TGTGCCAGCAGCTTCATCAGGGCCCCGGAATGGCGTGTTCCGCGAGACACCATATATTTT,CASSFIRAPEWRVPRDTIYF
TRBJ2-3,TRBD2,NA,TRBV4-1,TGCGCCAGCAGCCGAGGACTAGCGATGGGAGATACGCAGTATTTT,CASSRGLAMGDTQYF
TRBJ2-5,TRBD2,NA,TRBV19,TGTGCCAGTACCCCCCTAGCGGGAGGGGAGACCCAGTACTTC,CASTPLAGGETQYF
TRBJ2-1,NA,NA,TRBV30,TGTGCCTGGAGTGCCCAGCTAAGTTTGAATGAGCAGTTCTTC,CAWSAQLSLNEQFF
TRBJ2-1,TRBD1,NA,TRBV6-6,TGTGCCAGCAGTGGGACAGGCCGAGAGCAGTTCTTC,CASSGTGREQFF
TRBJ2-3,NA,NA,TRBV29-1,TGCAGCGTTGAAAAAGCGGGCACAGATACGCAGTATTTT,CSVEKAGTDTQYF
TRBJ1-2,TRBD1,NA,TRBV6-5,TGTGCCAGCAGTCTCGCGACAGGGGGCGGCTACACCTTC,CASSLATGGGYTF
TRBJ2-3,NA,NA,TRBV19,TGTGCCAGTAGTATCGACCGGGACCCCACAGATACGCAGTATTTT,CASSIDRDPTDTQYF
TRBJ2-1,TRBD1,once,TRBV12-5,TGTGCTAGTGGTTTGGGACAGGGGGCCTACAATGAGCAGTTCTTC,CASGLGQGAYNEQFF
TRBJ1-6,NA,NA,TRBV3-1/TRBV3-2,TGTGCCAGCAGCCACCCGCCGGACAGCTCCTATAATTCACCCCTCCACTTT,CASSHPPDSSYNSPLHF
TRBJ2-7,NA,few,TRBV5-5,TGTGCCAGCAGCTTGGGAGCGTCCTACGAGCAGTACTTC,CASSLGASYEQYF
TRBJ2-5,NA,NA,TRBV4-1,TGCGCCAGCAGCCAAGATGGCAGGACCTCAGAGACCCAGTACTTC,CASSQDGRTSETQYF
TRBJ2-2,NA,NA,TRBV7-2,TGTGCCAGCAGCCTCCTCAGAGGGGGGTTATTGGGCGGGGAGCTGTTTTTT,CASSLLRGGLLGGELFF
TRBJ2-1,TRBD1,NA,TRBV6-5,TGTGCCAGCAGGGGACAGGGGGGGTCCTACAATGAGCAGTTCTTC,CASRGQGGSYNEQFF
TRBJ2-7,TRBD1,NA,TRBV18,TGTGCCAGCTCACCGGACAGGGGGACCTACGAGCAGTACTTC,CASSPDRGTYEQYF
TRBJ2-3,TRBD2,NA,TRBV7-9,TGTGCCAGCAGCTCCTCTAGCGGGAGGGTAACAGATACGCAGTATTTT,CASSSSSGRVTDTQYF
TRBJ2-1,NA,once,TRBV1,TGCACCAGCAGCCAAGGTAGGCCCTACAATGAGCAGTTCTTC,CTSSQGRPYNEQFF
TRBJ2-2,NA,few,TRBV7-6,TGTGCCAGCAGCTTCGTAAACTTTAACACCGGGGAGCTGTTTTTT,CASSFVNFNTGELFF
TRBJ1-5,NA,NA,TRBV4-1,TGCGCCAGCAGCCACGCAACGCGGGTCGGGGTTCAGCCCCAGCATTTT,CASSHATRVGVQPQHF
TRBJ1-2,TRBD1,NA,TRBV19,TGTGCCAGTAGTGCAGGACAGGGCTATGGCTACACCTTC,CASSAGQGYGYTF
TRBJ2-3,NA,NA,TRBV20-1,TGCAGTTTTGCTAGCACAGATACGCAGTATTTT,CSFASTDTQYF
TRBJ2-3,NA,NA,TRBV11-3,TGTGCCAGCAGCGTGGGCGGCACAGATACGCAGTATTTT,CASSVGGTDTQYF
TRBJ2-3,TRBD2,NA,TRBV6-2/TRBV6-3,TGTGCCAGCAGTTACCCCCCTCCGGGGGGGTATTTT,CASSYPPPGGYF
TRBJ2-5,TRBD2,once,TRBV19,TGTGCCAGTAGCCTGGCTAGCGGGAGCTCAGGGGAGACCCAGTACTTC,CASSLASGSSGETQYF